The 3 T cell receptor beta chains reported below all come from one sample, sequenced in a study of blood T cells in healthy people across ages. Combining a sample-barcoded 5' primer with a J-beta primer mix, a second PCR ran for 7 to 11 cycles. TCRdb called the 5' RACE reads again in MiXCR, with one record for every CDR3 protein. The sample contains about 1,000,000 distinct CDR3 sequences, 35% to 55% of which appear only once. Material: blood. The receptor source for this set is a woman aged 55-75 years in good health.

In its sample, this clonotype was seen once. The chain uses TRBV7-2 and TRBJ1-4, with 10 bases identical to TRBD1. V trimming: 7 bases; J trimming: 10 bases; junction bases outside the gene matches: 9. The CDR3 covers 14 residues. Per germline, CDR1 SGHTA and CDR2 FQGNSA. The CDR3 reads CASTPGQGIRKLFF. The CDR3 nucleotides read TGTGCCAGCACCCCGGGACAGGGGATCCGAAAACTGTTTTTT.

Regarding this clonotype: A read error may explain this, as a much larger clone is one base away. V gene TRBV28 combines with J gene TRBJ2-5, with D perhaps matching TRBD1 (5 bases). The germline V gene has CDR1 MDHEN and CDR2 SYDVKM. The CDR3 covers 15 residues. V shed 7 bases and J shed 7 bases, with 22 bases lying between them. CDR3 sequence reads: CASTWDGRTQGTQYF. The CDR3 DNA reads as TGTGCCAGCACTTGGGATGGCAGGACCCAGGGGACCCAGTACTTC.

This clonotype turned up a few times. V gene TRBV6-2 or TRBV6-3 combines with J gene TRBJ2-7, with a possible D match to TRBD1 (5 bases). V was shortened by 2 bases and J by 2 bases, with 13 bases between the two germline ends. This CDR3 has 15 residues. Looked up from germline, CDR1 is MNHEY and CDR2 is SVGEGT. The CDR3 sequence is CASSYGDSRTYEQYF. The CDR3 DNA follows: TGTGCCAGCAGTTACGGAGACAGCCGAACCTACGAGCAGTACTTC.